Here is one T cell receptor beta chain with its context. This record belongs to a study of blood T cell repertoires in COVID-19. The wider study: PBMCs, B-cell-depleted T cells, or T cells provided the cDNA or gDNA that made up the material.

Original handling: Estimates of nucleated cell counts were drawn from the amplification of reference gene primers. Only in-frame clones appear in the TCRdb table, and some are missing; sequencing was by immunoSEQ multiplex PCR. The V and J calls and clone size come from that table; D and trimming were worked out from the DNA. Among over 60,000 clones listed, 90% were seen once. The TCR originated in an elderly woman with active COVID-19. Source material: peripheral blood.

The CDR3 region is CASSSLEAGVLNEQFF. In DNA form, the CDR3 reads TGTGCCAGCAGCTCTCTCGAAGCGGGAGTCCTCAATGAGCAGTTCTTC. This chain links TRBV7-9 with TRBJ2-1, with 8 bases matching TRBD2. The V and J ends lost 4 bases and 6 bases, in that order; junction bases with no gene match: 11. Germline loops: CDR1 SEHNR, CDR2 FQNEAQ (reference sequence). The CDR3 totals 16 residues.